This T cell receptor beta chain stems from a study of T cell changes during pregnancy in multiple sclerosis. V lost 5 bases to trimming and J lost 4 bases; unmatched junction nucleotides: 5. CDR3 length: 15 residues. Germline values: CDR1 SGHTA, CDR2 FQGNSA. Sequencing used immunoSEQ multiplex PCR; TCRdb keeps in-frame clones, though not all of them. The table shows over 80,000 clones, with about nine tenths occurring only once. This sample comprised peripheral blood, obtained in the second trimester of pregnancy. The receptor was derived from a female donor in good health, enrolled as a control in a pregnancy study. The chain employs TRBV7-2 and TRBJ2-1; 10 bases fit TRBD2. The CDR3 DNA reads as TGTGCCAGCAGCCGGACTAGCGGACCTTACAATGAGCAGTTCTTC. This codes for CASSRTSGPYNEQFF. Together with reference TRBV7-2 and TRBJ2-1, the CDR3 gives the full variable domain: GAGVSQSPSNKVTEKGKDVELRCDPISGHTALYWYRQSLGQGLEFLIYFQGNSAPDKSGLPSDRFSAERTGGSVSTLTIQRTQQEDSAVYLCASSRTSGPYNEQFFGPGTRLTVL.